These T cell receptor beta chains were read from a single sample in a study of vaccination effects on CD4 cells after COVID-19. No antigen is known for these receptors. Here immunoSEQ multiplex PCR was the method, and the copy in TCRdb shows in-frame clones only, minus some. Altogether about 25,000 clones are present, 73% being singletons, with the ten largest covering approximately 11%. This material consisted of CD4+ T cells from PBMCs cultured without peptide, taken before COVID-19 vaccination. These TCRs come from a human donor who received a COVID-19 vaccine. Each CDR3 is given with its conserved first and last residue. The D gene is left open where the match is weak. Rows may omit the clone size; those that give it use once, few, many or a size class.

J gene | V gene | clone size | D gene | CDR3 DNA | CDR3 protein
TRBJ2-7 | TRBV5-4 | NA | NA | TGTGCCAGCAGCCTCCCCTTAGGTGGCGGGAAAGCCTACGAGCAGTACTTC | CASSLPLGGGKAYEQYF
TRBJ1-6 | TRBV7-9 | few | NA | TGTGCCAGCAGCTTACAGGATTATAATTCACCCCTCCACTTT | CASSLQDYNSPLHF
TRBJ1-4 | TRBV5-1 | NA | TRBD1 | TGCGCCAGCAGCTGGGGGACAGGCCTCAATGAAAAACTGTTTTTT | CASSWGTGLNEKLFF
TRBJ2-7 | TRBV5-1 | NA | NA | TGCGCCAGCAGCTTGGATCCAGCGGTCAGCTCCTACGAGCAGTACTTC | CASSLDPAVSSYEQYF
TRBJ1-2 | TRBV3-1/TRBV3-2 | NA | NA | TGTGCCAGCAGCCAAGCGGTAGGGGGCTATGGCTACACCTTC | CASSQAVGGYGYTF
TRBJ2-6 | TRBV25-1 | few | NA | TGTGCCAGCACGGGGGGCCGGGGAGACCTGACTTTC | CASTGGRGDLTF
TRBJ1-3 | TRBV6-5 | NA | NA | TGTGCCAGCAGCCCGGGTGGGGTAGGAGGAAACACCATATATTTT | CASSPGGVGGNTIYF
TRBJ1-1 | TRBV29-1 | NA | NA | TGCAGCGCTACAACAGTGGAAGCTTTCTTT | CSATTVEAFF
TRBJ1-4 | TRBV5-1 | NA | TRBD1 | TGCGCCAGCAGCTCCGGGACAGGGGGTGAAAAACTGTTTTTT | CASSSGTGGEKLFF
TRBJ2-3 | TRBV29-1 | NA | NA | TGCAGCGTAGGGGGGCAGGGCATTACGCAGTATTTT | CSVGGQGITQYF
TRBJ2-3 | TRBV5-1 | few | NA | TGCGCCAGCAGCTTGGTCGGAGGGGTCACAGATACGCAGTATTTT | CASSLVGGVTDTQYF
TRBJ1-3 | TRBV6-5 | NA | NA | TGTGCCAGCAGCTACAGGGAAGGAAACACCATATATTTT | CASSYREGNTIYF
TRBJ2-7 | TRBV5-4 | few | TRBD1 | TGTGCCAGCAGCTTGGACAGGGGACGCTACGAGCAGTACTTC | CASSLDRGRYEQYF